This is a list of T cell receptor beta chains from one sample in a study of blood T cell repertoires in COVID-19. Produced via immunoSEQ multiplex PCR; TCRdb's table is partial and in-frame only. Altogether about 110,000 clones are present, 85% to 90% being singletons, with the ten largest covering around 1.1%. The specimen was peripheral blood. The receptors here all came from a human donor in a cohort sampled during active COVID-19. The CDR3 runs from the conserved cysteine through the conserved F or W. The D gene is left open where the match is weak. Clone size, where shown, is once, few, many, or a class for clones that have expanded.

J,size,D,V,CDR3,DNA
TRBJ2-7,-,TRBD2,TRBV3-1/TRBV3-2,CASSYGVAGGSAYEQYF,TGTGCCAGCAGCTACGGGGTTGCGGGAGGTAGCGCCTACGAGCAGTACTTC
TRBJ2-7,-,-,TRBV2,CASSPDRHKDEQYF,TGTGCCAGCAGCCCTGATAGACATAAGGACGAGCAGTACTTC
TRBJ2-5,-,TRBD2,TRBV25-1,CASRGTSGRARETQYF,TGTGCCAGCAGGGGAACTAGCGGGAGGGCGCGGGAGACCCAGTACTTC
TRBJ2-3,-,-,TRBV19,CASSIRGTGALDTQYF,TGTGCCAGTAGTATTCGGGGAACCGGAGCCCTAGATACGCAGTATTTT
TRBJ1-4,-,-,TRBV5-5,CASSLVMGRTYGEKLFF,TGTGCCAGCAGCTTGGTAATGGGCCGCACCTACGGAGAAAAACTGTTTTTT
TRBJ1-6,-,TRBD1,TRBV28,CASSTGQVSYNSPLHF,TGTGCCAGCAGTACAGGACAGGTCTCTTATAATTCACCCCTCCACTTT
TRBJ1-6,-,TRBD1,TRBV5-1,CASSFGQGQSPLHF,TGCGCCAGCAGCTTTGGACAGGGACAATCACCCCTCCACTTT
TRBJ2-2,-,TRBD2,TRBV27,CASSLYVAGPNTGELFF,TGTGCCAGCAGTTTATACGTAGCGGGGCCGAACACCGGGGAGCTGTTTTTT
TRBJ2-7,-,TRBD1,TRBV7-9,CASSRGTGLYEQYF,TGTGCCAGCAGCCGGGGGACAGGGCTTTACGAGCAGTACTTC
TRBJ2-5,-,TRBD2,TRBV4-3,CASSQYPTGTKYQETQYF,TGCGCCAGCAGCCAATACCCCACCGGGACTAAGTACCAAGAGACCCAGTACTTC
TRBJ2-1,-,TRBD2,TRBV9,CASSVGAGGTDEQFF,TGTGCCAGCAGCGTAGGAGCGGGAGGAACAGACGAGCAGTTCTTC
TRBJ1-1,-,-,TRBV5-1,CASSLATANTEAFF,TGCGCCAGCAGCTTGGCCACAGCGAACACTGAAGCTTTCTTT
TRBJ1-2,-,TRBD1,TRBV27,CASSLPDRGLVYGYTF,TGTGCCAGCAGTTTACCCGACAGGGGGCTTGTCTATGGCTACACCTTC
TRBJ2-3,once,-,TRBV6-5,CASSPRDWTDTQYF,TGTGCCAGCAGTCCGAGGGACTGGACAGATACGCAGTATTTT
TRBJ1-1,once,-,TRBV29-1,CSVEYRTTEAFF,TGCAGCGTTGAATACAGGACGACTGAAGCTTTCTTT
TRBJ1-5,-,TRBD1,TRBV6-7,CASAGQGRISNQPQHF,TGTGCCAGCGCCGGACAGGGACGGATCAGCAATCAGCCCCAGCATTTT
TRBJ1-5,-,-,TRBV12-1,CASLNRDRGLDGPEGGLEPQHF,TGTGCCAGCCTGAACCGGGACAGGGGGCTAGACGGCCCGGAAGGAGGGCTGGAGCCCCAGCATTTT
TRBJ1-2,-,-,TRBV6-5,CASSLVQGSGYTF,TGTGCCAGCAGCCTAGTTCAGGGTTCGGGCTACACCTTC
TRBJ2-7,-,-,TRBV6-2/TRBV6-3,CASSPRVGGTYEQYF,TGTGCCAGCAGCCCCCGGGTCGGCGGGACCTACGAGCAGTACTTC
TRBJ1-6,once,-,TRBV19,CASTPAGGGNSPLHF,TGTGCCAGTACCCCGGCGGGAGGAGGGAATTCACCCCTCCACTTT
TRBJ1-5,-,TRBD1,TRBV6-4,CASRPTGESNQPQHF,TGTGCCAGCAGACCGACAGGGGAAAGCAATCAGCCCCAGCATTTT
TRBJ2-5,-,-,TRBV4-1,CASSQEVLETQYF,TGCGCCAGCAGCCAAGAGGTACTGGAGACCCAGTACTTC
TRBJ1-3,few,TRBD1,TRBV5-1,CASSSRGQGGNTIYF,TGCGCCAGCAGCTCAAGGGGACAGGGTGGAAACACCATATATTTT
TRBJ2-7,-,-,TRBV27,CASSLRRGLSYEQYF,TGTGCCAGCAGTCTTAGACGGGGACTCTCCTACGAGCAGTACTTC
TRBJ1-5,-,-,TRBV25-1,CASSGTSSNAQHF,TGTGCCAGCAGTGGGACTTCCAGTAACGCCCAGCATTTT
TRBJ2-1,once,-,TRBV7-9,CASSSTGRSSYNEQFF,TGTGCCAGCAGCTCCACCGGCCGGAGCTCCTACAATGAGCAGTTCTTC
TRBJ1-1,-,-,TRBV5-1,CASSLDLRNTEAFF,TGCGCCAGCAGCTTGGACCTTAGGAACACTGAAGCTTTCTTT
TRBJ2-6,-,-,TRBV24-1,CATSDTQGDLAGANVLTF,TGTGCCACCAGTGACACACAGGGTGATTTGGCTGGGGCCAACGTCCTGACTTTC
TRBJ2-1,-,TRBD1,TRBV18,CASSRWQGVGDEQFF,TGTGCCAGCTCACGATGGCAGGGGGTAGGAGATGAGCAGTTCTTC
TRBJ2-7,-,TRBD2,TRBV28,CASSLAGGNEQYF,TGTGCCAGCAGTTTAGCGGGAGGGAACGAGCAGTACTTC
TRBJ1-3,-,-,TRBV9,CASSVDPGSGNTIYF,TGTGCCAGCAGCGTAGATCCAGGGTCAGGAAACACCATATATTTT
TRBJ1-3,once,-,TRBV5-1,CASSPTQGEVSGNTIYF,TGCGCCAGCAGCCCTACACAGGGAGAGGTATCTGGAAACACCATATATTTT
TRBJ2-3,-,TRBD1,TRBV12-5,CASGPPTGVADTQYF,TGTGCTAGTGGACCCCCGACAGGGGTTGCAGATACGCAGTATTTT
TRBJ2-1,-,TRBD1,TRBV19,CASSISRQGFREQFF,TGTGCCAGTAGTATCTCGAGACAGGGTTTCCGTGAGCAGTTCTTC
TRBJ2-1,-,TRBD1,TRBV5-4,CASSLDRGAYNEQFF,TGTGCCAGCAGCTTGGACAGGGGCGCCTACAATGAGCAGTTCTTC
TRBJ2-2,-,-,TRBV11-3,CASSLEGLTTGELFF,TGTGCCAGCAGCTTAGAGGGCCTGACCACCGGGGAGCTGTTTTTT
TRBJ1-6,-,TRBD1,TRBV3-1/TRBV3-2,CASSPDRGSYNSPLHF,TGTGCCAGCAGCCCGGACAGGGGGTCCTATAATTCACCCCTCCACTTT
TRBJ1-4,-,TRBD1,TRBV7-2,CASSFDRGSNEKLFF,TGTGCCAGCAGCTTTGACAGGGGATCTAATGAAAAACTGTTTTTT
TRBJ1-4,-,-,TRBV7-9,CASSPRSRTNEKLFF,TGTGCCAGCAGCCCCCGGTCCCGAACTAATGAAAAACTGTTTTTT
TRBJ1-5,-,-,TRBV5-6,CASSLGTISNQPQHF,TGTGCCAGCAGCTTAGGGACAATTAGCAATCAGCCCCAGCATTTT
TRBJ2-3,-,TRBD1,TRBV5-1,CASSLTVRGSLDTQYF,TGCGCCAGCAGCTTGACAGTCAGGGGGTCCCTAGATACGCAGTATTTT